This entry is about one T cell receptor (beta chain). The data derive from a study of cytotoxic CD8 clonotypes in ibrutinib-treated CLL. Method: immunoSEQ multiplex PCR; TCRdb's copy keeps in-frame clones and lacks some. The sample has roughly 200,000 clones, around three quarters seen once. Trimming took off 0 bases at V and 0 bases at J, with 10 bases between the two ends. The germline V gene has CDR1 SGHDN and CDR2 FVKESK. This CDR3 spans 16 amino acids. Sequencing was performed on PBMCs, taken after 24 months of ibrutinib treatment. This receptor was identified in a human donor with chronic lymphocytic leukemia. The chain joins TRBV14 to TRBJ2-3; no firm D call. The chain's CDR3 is CASSQEPSSSTDTQYF. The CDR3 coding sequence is TGTGCCAGCAGCCAAGAGCCAAGCTCTAGCACAGATACGCAGTATTTT. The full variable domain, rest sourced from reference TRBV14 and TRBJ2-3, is EAGVTQFPSHSVIEKGQTVTLRCDPISGHDNLYWYRRVMGKEIKFLLHFVKESKQDESGMPNNRFLAERTGGTYSTLKVQPAELEDSGVYFCASSQEPSSSTDTQYFGPGTRLTVL.